What follows are 20 T cell receptor beta chains derived from one specimen sequenced in a study of cytomegalovirus exposure and HLA in healthy donors. PCR employed 60 Vbeta and 13 Jbeta primers. TCRdb keeps only in-frame clones here, not all; method: immunoSEQ multiplex PCR. The profile shows roughly 180,000 clones, about 77% of them singletons. The material sequenced was PBMCs. These receptors all come from a woman in her thirties in good health and CMV-seropositive.

The CDR3 is CARGAGEALPEETQYF. DNA of the CDR3: TGTGCCCGGGGGGCGGGGGAGGCTCTCCCGGAGGAGACCCAGTACTTC. The rearrangement uses TRBV2 and TRBJ2-5, with a possible D match to TRBD2 (7 bases). V gave up 11 bases and J gave up 5 bases, with 27 bases separating them. This CDR3 comprises 16 residues. Looked up from germline, CDR1 is SNHLY and CDR2 is FYNNEI.

The chain carries TRBV10-2 and TRBJ2-7; D might be TRBD1 (6 bases). Germline V CDR1 and CDR2: WSHSY, SAAADI. The CDR3 has 12 residues. Between the trimmed V and J ends, which lost 10 bases and 8 bases, there was a span of 18 bases. The CDR3 nucleotides read TGCGCCACCACCGACAGGTCTTCCAAGCAGTACTTC. Amino acid sequence: CATTDRSSKQYF.

The chain recombines TRBV6-5 with TRBJ1-2; TRBD1 is a possible D gene (5 bases). V shed 6 bases and J shed 2 bases, with 13 bases lying between them. The CDR3 has 14 residues. Germline loops: CDR1 MNHEY, CDR2 SVGAGI. CDR3 DNA: TGTGCCAGCAGGCTCCGGGGGGGGAACTATGGCTACACCTTC. This translates into CASRLRGGNYGYTF.

This clone turned up a few times. The J gene is TRBJ1-2, the V gene TRBV11-2, with 11 nucleotides matching TRBD1. Unmatched junction bases numbered 11, after V lost 5 bases and J lost 6 bases. Germline CDR1 is SGHAT and CDR2 is FQNNGV. This CDR3 is built from 16 residues. CDR3 loop: CASSVRPGTGGHGYTF. CDR3 nucleotide sequence: TGTGCCAGCAGCGTTAGGCCCGGGACAGGGGGTCATGGCTACACCTTC.

This chain uses TRBV5-5 with TRBJ1-6, with 8 bases that match TRBD1. This CDR3 contains 15 residues. CDR1 and CDR2 from the germline V gene are SGHKS and YYEKEE (reference sequence). After removal of 3 bases from V and 9 bases from J, the junction contained 8 bases not matched to a gene. CDR3 protein: CASSSRTGRASPLHF. CDR3 coding DNA: TGTGCCAGCAGCTCTCGGACAGGGCGGGCTTCACCCCTCCACTTT.

The chain is built from TRBV6-6 and TRBJ2-2; 11 nucleotides agree with TRBD2. Trimming removed 6 bases from V and 4 bases from J; junction bases left unmatched: 7. This CDR3 contains 16 residues. Germline CDR1 reads MNHNY; CDR2 reads SVGAGI (reference sequence). The CDR3 bases are TGTGCCAGCAGCCTTAGCGGGGGGGCGATCACCGGGGAGCTGTTTTTT. Its protein product is CASSLSGGAITGELFF.

To note about this clone: Other DNA variants within this sample encode the same CDR3. The chain couples TRBV6-5 to TRBJ2-3, with a tentative D call TRBD2 (5 bases). V dropped 0 bases and J dropped 5 bases, with 12 bases sitting between them. The CDR3 spans 15 residues. Per the germline V gene, CDR1 is MNHEY and CDR2 is SVGAGI. The DNA for the CDR3 is TGTGCCAGCAGTTACTCACGGGGTGTTGAAGATACGCAGTATTTT. This translates into CASSYSRGVEDTQYF.

The genes are TRBV7-6 and TRBJ2-5; TRBD2 matches at 8 bases. CDR3 length equals 15 residues. With V trimmed by 3 bases and J by 0 bases, 3 bases remained unmatched. Germline V gene lookup returns CDR1 SGHVS and CDR2 FNYEAQ. This chain's CDR3 is CASSFLAGNQETQYF. The CDR3 DNA is TGTGCCAGCAGCTTCTTAGCGGGGAACCAAGAGACCCAGTACTTC. Variable domain in full (rest from reference TRBV7-6 and TRBJ2-5): GAGVSQSPRYKVTKRGQDVALRCDPISGHVSLYWYRQALGQGPEFLTYFNYEAQQDKSGLPNDRFSAERPEGSISTLTIQRTEQRDSAMYRCASSFLAGNQETQYFGPGTRLLVL.

This clone came up once. The chain uses TRBV19 and TRBJ2-3; the match to TRBD1 covers 7 bases. Trimming took 4 bases from V and 0 from J; bases not matched to a gene: 4. Germline values: CDR1 LNHDA, CDR2 SQIVND (reference sequence). The CDR3 loop spans 15 amino acids. The CDR3 is CASSRGGASTDTQYF. CDR3 nucleotide sequence: TGTGCCAGTAGTAGAGGGGGCGCAAGCACAGATACGCAGTATTTT. Using reference TRBV19 and TRBJ2-3 for the parts outside the CDR3, the full variable domain is DGGITQSPKYLFRKEGQNVTLSCEQNLNHDAMYWYRQDPGQGLRLIYYSQIVNDFQKGDIAEGYSVSREKKESFPLTVTSAQKNPTAFYLCASSRGGASTDTQYFGPGTRLTVL.

V is TRBV5-5 and J is TRBJ1-2; TRBD1 might be the D (6 bases). The V end lost 4 bases, the J end lost 0 bases, and 16 bases lay between the germline ends. Germline lookup yields CDR1 SGHKS and CDR2 YYEKEE (reference sequence). CDR3 length: 16 amino acids. CDR3 region: CASSPGVDIPNYGYTF. DNA for the CDR3: TGTGCCAGCAGCCCAGGGGTGGACATACCTAACTATGGCTACACCTTC.

This clone was counted a few times. This chain links TRBV9 with TRBJ2-7, with 7 bases fitting TRBD1. This CDR3 spans 13 amino acids. Trimming removed 2 bases from V and 2 bases from J; junction bases left unmatched: 1. Germline V gene data show CDR1 as SGDLS and CDR2 as YYNGEE. CDR3 DNA: TGTGCCAGCAGCGTGGGACAGACCTACGAGCAGTACTTC. Translation: CASSVGQTYEQYF.

V gene TRBV19 combines with J gene TRBJ2-3, with 8 nucleotides matching TRBD2. J was trimmed by 9 bases and V by 3 bases; bases with no gene match: 2. The CDR3 is 12 residues long. Germline CDR1 LNHDA, CDR2 SQIVND (reference sequence). The CDR3 region is CASSIGRGTQYF. The CDR3 DNA sequence: TGTGCCAGTAGTATCGGGAGGGGAACGCAGTATTTT.

V usage is TRBV4-3 and J usage is TRBJ2-5; TRBD1 matches at 7 bases. The tail of the sequence fits TRBJ2-7 better, so the J call may be wrong. The CDR3 spans 16 residues. Germline V lookup: CDR1 LGHNA, CDR2 YSLEER. CDR3 coding DNA: TGCGCCAGCAGCCAAGAGTTGACAGGGACAGCCTACGAGCAGTACTTC. Translated: CASSQELTGTAYEQYF.

This clone was counted only a few times. V usage is TRBV11-2 and J usage is TRBJ2-3, with 11 bases matching TRBD2. CDR3 size: 17 residues. Germline V lookup: CDR1 SGHAT, CDR2 FQNNGV. The V and J ends lost 5 bases and 5 bases, in that order; junction bases with no gene match: 12. The CDR3 DNA sequence: TGTGCCAGCAGCCCCCGGGGTAGCGGGGGGGCCGAAGATACGCAGTATTTT. It translates to CASSPRGSGGAEDTQYF.

V usage is TRBV5-1 and J usage is TRBJ1-6, with a weak D call TRBD1 (5 bases). The CDR3 contains 15 residues. V was pared by 0 bases and J by 9 bases, with 13 bases between. Germline V CDR1 and CDR2: SGHRS, YFSETQ. For the CDR3, the DNA is TGCGCCAGCAGCTTGGTTGCAGGGCGTAGTTCACCCCTCCACTTT. This encodes CASSLVAGRSSPLHF.

V is TRBV27 and J is TRBJ2-7; possible D gene TRBD2, 6 bases. CDR3 length: 15 amino acids. Looked up from germline, CDR1 is MNHEY and CDR2 is SMNVEV (reference sequence). Trimming left V 3 bases short and J 5 bases short, with 17 bases between. Here the CDR3 reads CASSLGVAGTNEQYF. CDR3 coding DNA: TGTGCCAGCAGTTTGGGAGTGGCGGGGACGAACGAGCAGTACTTC.

The gene calls are TRBV4-1 and TRBJ2-3, with 14 bases aligning to TRBD2. V gave up 3 bases and J gave up 6 bases; unmatched junction bases: 11. The CDR3 length is 18 residues. CDR1 MGHRA and CDR2 YSYEKL come from the germline V gene. The CDR3: CASSQVPTSGGAGDTQYF. Written as DNA, the CDR3 is TGCGCCAGCAGCCAGGTTCCGACTAGCGGGGGGGCCGGGGATACGCAGTATTTT.

This clone has more than one count but fewer than ten. The gene calls are TRBV4-1 and TRBJ2-1; D not resolved. The CDR3 consists of 15 residues. Germline V gene data show CDR1 as MGHRA and CDR2 as YSYEKL. Trimming removed 1 base at V and 4 bases at J, with 11 bases between. The CDR3: CASSQGSAIYNEQFF. The CDR3 nucleotides are TGCGCCAGCAGCCAAGGGAGTGCCATATACAATGAGCAGTTCTTC.

As DNA, the CDR3 is TGTGCCAGCAGCCGCCTTGGTTCAGGGGAAGCACTGGCCAAAAACATTCAGTACTTC. This translates into CASSRLGSGEALAKNIQYF. This rearrangement joins TRBV7-8 to TRBJ2-4; D perhaps matches TRBD1 (6 bases). V lost 5 bases to trimming and J lost 1 base, with 24 bases between them. This CDR3 has 19 amino acids. In germline, CDR1 is SGHVS, CDR2 FQNEAQ.

The chain employs TRBV4-1 and TRBJ2-2, with 8 bases aligning to TRBD2. J lost 4 bases, V lost 4 bases, and 8 bases had no gene match. The germline V gene has CDR1 MGHRA and CDR2 YSYEKL. The CDR3 has 16 amino acids. In nucleotides, the CDR3 is TGCGCCAGCAGCCCAGAGATCGGGGGGGGCACCGGGGAGCTGTTTTTT. It is translated as CASSPEIGGGTGELFF.